This entry lists 21 T cell receptor beta chains sequenced from one sample in a study of blood T cell repertoires in COVID-19. The data were produced by immunoSEQ multiplex PCR, yet TCRdb's version contains in-frame clones alone and is incomplete. The table records around 150,000 clones, around 84% of them present only once. Source material: peripheral blood. These receptors came from a woman in her forties or fifties in a cohort sampled during active or convalescent COVID-19.

The rearrangement joins TRBV28 to TRBJ1-6, with 7 positions matching TRBD1. V trimming: 1 base; J trimming: 1 base; junction bases outside the gene matches: 4. The germline V gene encodes CDR1 MDHEN and CDR2 SYDVKM. The CDR3 has 17 amino acids. CDR3 sequence: CASSLSQGQSYNSPLHF. The CDR3 DNA is TGTGCCAGCAGTTTATCGCAGGGACAGTCCTATAATTCACCCCTCCACTTT.

The V call is TRBV3-1 (or the pseudogene TRBV3-2), the J call TRBJ2-2; 12 bases map to TRBD2. V shed 5 bases, J shed 6 bases, and the junction held 4 bases outside the gene matches. The CDR3 loop spans 15 amino acids. Germline CDR1 and CDR2: LGHDT and YNNKEL (reference sequence). The DNA of the CDR3 is TGTGCCAGCAGCTTAGGACTAGCGGGGTCCGGGGAGCTGTTTTTT. As protein: CASSLGLAGSGELFF.

The CDR3 here is CASSPPGGFSYGYTF. CDR3 sequence (DNA): TGTGCCAGCTCACCACCGGGCGGGTTTAGTTATGGCTACACCTTC. The chain couples TRBV18 to TRBJ1-2; D unclear. The CDR3 sequence is 15 residues long. Between the trimmed V and J ends, which lost 0 bases and 5 bases, there was a span of 13 bases. The V gene's germline CDR1 is KGHSH and CDR2 LQKENI.

The genes are TRBV14 and TRBJ2-7; D not certain. Germline CDR1 SGHDN, CDR2 FVKESK. The CDR3 loop spans 13 amino acids. The V and J ends lost 4 bases and 1 base respectively, with 8 bases between them. Here the CDR3 reads CASSPSGSYEQYF. Written as DNA, the CDR3 is TGTGCCAGCAGCCCGTCAGGATCCTACGAGCAGTACTTC.

This CDR3 is CATSRDRSYYGYTF. The CDR3 DNA is TGTGCCACCAGCAGAGACCGGAGTTACTATGGCTACACCTTC. The rearrangement links TRBV15 to TRBJ1-2; D unclear. The ends were cut back, 0 bases at V and 3 bases at J, with 8 bases in the middle. Germline assignment: CDR1 LNHNV and CDR2 YYDKDF (reference sequence). This CDR3 comprises 14 residues. Together with reference TRBV15 and TRBJ1-2, the CDR3 gives the full variable domain: DAMVIQNPRYQVTQFGKPVTLSCSQTLNHNVMYWYQQKSSQAPKLLFHYYDKDFNNEADTPDNFQSRRPNTSFCFLDIRSPGLGDTAMYLCATSRDRSYYGYTFGSGTRLTVV.

V and J are TRBV10-3 and TRBJ2-3; 11 bases line up with TRBD1. The trim removed 8 bases at V and 4 bases at J, leaving 8 bases unmatched. The V gene's germline CDR1 is ENHRY and CDR2 SYGVKD. This CDR3 is 15 amino acids long. The CDR3 protein is CAIDSGTGGSDTQYF. CDR3 sequence (DNA): TGTGCCATCGATTCAGGGACAGGGGGATCAGATACGCAGTATTTT.

CDR3 amino acids: CASGDNYNEQFF. CDR3 bases: TGTGCCAGCGGGGACAACTACAATGAGCAGTTCTTC. The chain is built from TRBV27 and TRBJ2-1; TRBD1 is a possible D gene (6 bases). This CDR3 has 12 residues. Trimming left V 8 bases short and J 3 bases short, with 8 bases between. Germline assignment: CDR1 MNHEY and CDR2 SMNVEV (reference sequence).

The chain recombines TRBV20-1 with TRBJ2-3, with 12 bases identical to TRBD2. Germline V lookup: CDR1 DFQATT, CDR2 SNEGSKA (reference sequence). This CDR3 is 17 amino acids long. After removal of 3 bases from V and 0 bases from J, the junction contained 7 bases not matched to a gene. Here the CDR3 reads CSASGLAGLTSTDTQYF. CDR3 coding DNA: TGCAGTGCTAGTGGACTAGCGGGGCTCACTAGCACAGATACGCAGTATTTT.

This chain links TRBV2 with TRBJ1-1; D perhaps matches TRBD1 (6 bases). The CDR3 is made up of 14 amino acids. V was cut by 7 bases and J by 10 bases, with 22 bases left in between. The germline V gene encodes CDR1 SNHLY and CDR2 FYNNEI. This CDR3 is CASNPSGARVGAFF. The CDR3 DNA reads TGTGCCAGCAATCCCTCAGGGGCGCGTGTTGGAGCTTTCTTT.

This chain links TRBV20-1 with TRBJ2-1; 9 bases are a match to TRBD2. The V gene's germline CDR1 is DFQATT and CDR2 SNEGSKA (reference sequence). V shed 3 bases, J shed 2 bases, and the junction held 14 bases outside the gene matches. This CDR3 is built from 18 residues. The CDR3 sequence is CSASKASRGGPPYNEQFF. The CDR3 DNA sequence: TGCAGTGCTAGTAAGGCCTCGCGGGGGGGGCCCCCCTACAATGAGCAGTTCTTC.

V gene TRBV2 combines with J gene TRBJ1-2; tentative D call: TRBD1 (5 bases). CDR1 is SNHLY and CDR2 is FYNNEI in the germline V gene. Trimming removed 5 bases at V and 5 bases at J, with 18 bases between. CDR3 length: 15 residues. The CDR3 is CASSKGQPQGYGYTF. The DNA of the CDR3 is TGTGCCAGCAGTAAAGGGCAGCCCCAGGGATATGGCTACACCTTC.

This chain connects TRBV6-2 or TRBV6-3 to TRBJ1-5, with 7 bases fitting TRBD1. The germline CDR1 and CDR2 sequences are MNHEY and SVGEGT. CDR3 size: 14 residues. V gave up 2 bases and J gave up 6 bases; unmatched junction bases: 4. The CDR3 nucleotides read TGTGCCAGCAGTTACAGGACAGGACGTCAGCCCCAGCATTTT. Translated: CASSYRTGRQPQHF.

The chain joins TRBV20-1 to TRBJ1-5; 7 bases line up with TRBD1. Germline-derived CDR1 and CDR2 are DFQATT and SNEGSKA (reference sequence). The CDR3 has 15 amino acids. V lost 3 bases, J lost 5 bases, and 10 bases stayed unmatched. CDR3 sequence (DNA): TGCAGTGCTAGTCTCGGTTTAGGGGGCGATCAGCCCCAGCATTTT. It codes for CSASLGLGGDQPQHF.

The V gene is TRBV2, the J gene TRBJ2-3, with 8 bases fitting TRBD2. Germline CDR1 reads SNHLY; CDR2 reads FYNNEI. This CDR3 is built from 15 residues. The trim removed 2 bases at V and 1 base at J, leaving 2 bases unmatched. The CDR3 nucleotides are TGTGCCAGCAGTGAACGGCGGGGGGGCACAGATACGCAGTATTTT. Translated, it gives CASSERRGGTDTQYF.

This clone showed up just once. The rearrangement links TRBV9 to TRBJ1-5, with TRBD1 identical over 8 bases. Germline values: CDR1 SGDLS, CDR2 YYNGEE. V was pared by 1 base and J by 1 base, with 7 bases of the junction left unmatched. CDR3 length: 17 residues. CDR3 loop: CASSVPRGHKSNQPQHF. CDR3 DNA: TGTGCCAGCAGCGTACCCAGGGGGCATAAGAGCAATCAGCCCCAGCATTTT. Filled out from reference TRBV9 and TRBJ1-5, the complete variable domain reads DSGVTQTPKHLITATGQRVTLRCSPRSGDLSVYWYQQSLDQGLQFLIQYYNGEERAKGNILERFSAQQFPDLHSELNLSSLELGDSALYFCASSVPRGHKSNQPQHFGDGTRLSIL.

The rearrangement joins TRBV7-8 to TRBJ1-1, with a possible D match to TRBD1 (5 bases). CDR1 is SGHVS and CDR2 is FQNEAQ in the germline V gene. This CDR3 is 16 amino acids long. V shed 5 bases and J shed 5 bases, with 21 bases lying between them. CDR3 DNA sequence: TGTGCCAGCAGCCCTAGTCTGGACACTGGTAGGACTGAAGCTTTCTTT. Its translation: CASSPSLDTGRTEAFF.

This rearrangement joins TRBV21-1 to TRBJ1-1; the table gives TRBD1 as D, unverified against the DNA. TRBV21-1 has pseudogene status. The CDR3 sequence is 17 residues long. The CDR3 reads CATNRPGQGSLITEAFF. In DNA form, the CDR3 reads TGTGCTACCAACCGGCCGGGACAGGGGTCTCTCATAACTGAAGCTTTCTTT.

The chain combines TRBV5-4 with TRBJ2-1; D remains ambiguous. Trimming removed 5 bases at V and 6 bases at J, with 9 bases between. CDR3 length: 12 amino acids. Germline assignment: CDR1 SGHNT and CDR2 YYREEE (reference sequence). CDR3 sequence: CASRDSTNEQFF. CDR3 bases: TGTGCCAGCAGAGACTCCACCAATGAGCAGTTCTTC.

The J gene is TRBJ1-6, the V gene TRBV7-9; D not certain. Trimming removed 6 bases at V and 7 bases at J, with 16 bases between. The CDR3 extends over 15 amino acids. Germline V gene lookup returns CDR1 SEHNR and CDR2 FQNEAQ (reference sequence). CDR3 sequence reads: CASRYKRRENSPLHF. The CDR3, as DNA: TGTGCCAGCAGGTATAAACGACGGGAGAATTCACCCCTCCACTTT.

The rearrangement links TRBV6-5 to TRBJ1-2, with TRBD1 matching 10 bases. V lost 6 bases and J lost 7; bases outside the gene matches: 8. CDR3 length equals 14 residues. The germline CDR1 and CDR2 sequences are MNHEY and SVGAGI. This CDR3 reads CASRGPGQGFGYTF. CDR3 in DNA: TGTGCCAGCAGGGGCCCGGGACAGGGGTTTGGCTACACCTTC.

In this sample, this clone turned up once. The chain joins TRBV9 to TRBJ2-2; D is ambiguous. Germline CDR1 is SGDLS and CDR2 is YYNGEE. This CDR3 has 16 amino acids. V dropped 0 bases and J dropped 4 bases, with 13 bases sitting between them. The chain's CDR3 is CASSVETDRVTGELFF. As DNA, the CDR3 is TGTGCCAGCAGCGTAGAGACCGACCGGGTCACCGGGGAGCTGTTTTTT.